A selection of T cell receptor beta chains follows, all from one sample in a study of T-cell reconstitution after alpha-beta-depleted transplantation in children. TCRdb processed the PCR reads anew with MiXCR; each CDR3 protein has one entry. The profile shows hundreds of thousands of distinct CDR3 sequences, about an eighth of them singletons. The sequencing used PBMCs, collected before TCRalphabeta/CD19-depleted stem cell transplant. The origin of the receptors is a girl aged 2-10 years with congenital amegakaryocytic thrombocytopenia, due to receive a stem cell transplant. CDR3s include the opening cysteine and the closing phenylalanine or tryptophan. The order of the fields is D gene, J gene, V gene, clone size, CDR3 DNA, CDR3 protein. D genes are given only for firm matches. Clone size is not always given. Where it is, it says once, few, many or a class for expanded clones.

TRBD2 TRBJ2-1 TRBV12-3/TRBV12-4 - TGTGCCAGCAGTGACCCCGGGACTAGCGGACCGTACAATGAGCAGTTCTTC CASSDPGTSGPYNEQFF
- TRBJ2-5 TRBV4-2 - TGTGCCAGCAGCCATGAAGGGACCCAGTACTTC CASSHEGTQYF
TRBD1 TRBJ1-1 TRBV5-1 many TGCGCCAGCAGCTTCGCCGGGACAGGGGGCCCTGAGGACACTGAAGCTTTCTTT CASSFAGTGGPEDTEAFF
- TRBJ1-5 TRBV10-3 many TGTGCCATCAGTGAGTCAGATCAGCCCCAGCATTTT CAISESDQPQHF
- TRBJ2-1 TRBV5-1 few TGCGCCAGCAGCTTGTACCTCGTCTACAATGAGCAGTTCTTC CASSLYLVYNEQFF
- TRBJ2-3 TRBV5-8 few TGTGCCAGCAGCCCCCGGCGTGAGACGCAGTATTTT CASSPRRETQYF
TRBD2 TRBJ2-7 TRBV7-9 few TGTGCCAGCAGCGGCTACGGTCAGCGGGGGTACGAGCAGTACTTC CASSGYGQRGYEQYF
TRBD2 TRBJ2-7 TRBV5-1 - TGCGCCAGCAGCCGGACTAGCGGGTTCCACGAGCAGTACTTC CASSRTSGFHEQYF
- TRBJ2-5 TRBV20-1 - TGCAGTGCTAACCCCGGGGGACAAGAGACCCAGTACTTC CSANPGGQETQYF
- TRBJ2-5 TRBV29-1 many TGCAGCGTTGAAACAGAGACCCAGTACTTC CSVETETQYF
TRBD2 TRBJ2-3 TRBV5-1 - TGCGCCAGCAGTTTCCGCAGCGGGAGGGTCGATACAGATACGCAGTATTTT CASSFRSGRVDTDTQYF
TRBD2 TRBJ2-7 TRBV3-1 - TGTGCCAGCAGCCAAGACCTAGCGGAGAAAAAAAAGTACTTC CASSQDLAEKKKYF
- TRBJ2-1 TRBV5-1 many TGCGCCAGCAGCTTGACTAGCCCCTCCTACAATGAGCAGTTCTTC CASSLTSPSYNEQFF
- TRBJ1-4 TRBV29-1 few TGCAGCGTGAAAGACAGCGAAAAACTGTTTTTT CSVKDSEKLFF
- TRBJ1-3 TRBV20-1 few TGCAGTGCTAGCCCTGGGGAGCCTGGGTTTGGAAACACCATATATTTT CSASPGEPGFGNTIYF
TRBD2 TRBJ2-7 TRBV20-1 many TGCAGTGCTAGTAAAACGACTAGCGGGAGTTTAACCTACGAGCAGTACTTC CSASKTTSGSLTYEQYF
- TRBJ2-7 TRBV6-1 many TGTGCCAGCAGTGAAAGGCAGGGCTCCAGGTACGAGCAGTACTTC CASSERQGSRYEQYF
TRBD2 TRBJ2-1 TRBV20-1 many TGCAGTGCTACCCGGGTAGCGGGCTACAATGAGCAGTTCTTC CSATRVAGYNEQFF
- TRBJ2-4 TRBV29-1 many TGCAGCGTTCGATCAGGATTACTAAACATTCAGTACTTC CSVRSGLLNIQYF
- TRBJ2-1 TRBV20-1 many TGCAGTGCTCGATACTACAAGAATGAGCAGTTCTTC CSARYYKNEQFF
- TRBJ1-2 TRBV12-3/TRBV12-4 many TGTGCCAGCAGTTTACCCGACAGGCCCTATGGCTACACCTTC CASSLPDRPYGYTF
- TRBJ1-1 TRBV20-1 many TGCAGTGCTAGGGACAGCAAAGCTTTCTTT CSARDSKAFF
- TRBJ1-1 TRBV5-6 few TGTGCCAGCAGCTTGATCGCGAACACTGAAGCTTTCTTT CASSLIANTEAFF
- TRBJ1-3 TRBV5-1 many TGCGCCAGCAGCTTGGCCGGGGGATCTGGAAACACCATATATTTT CASSLAGGSGNTIYF
TRBD2 TRBJ2-1 TRBV3-1 - TGTGCCAGCAGCCAAGACTTAACTAGCGGGAGTATATACAATGAGCAGTTCTTC CASSQDLTSGSIYNEQFF
- TRBJ2-2 TRBV10-3 - TGTGCCATCAGTGTAGATACCGGGGAGCTGTTTTTT CAISVDTGELFF
TRBD2 TRBJ2-7 TRBV2 many TGTGCCACCGACTCAGCGGGGGGTTTAGGCTACGAGCAGTACTTC CATDSAGGLGYEQYF
TRBD1 TRBJ1-1 TRBV5-1 few TGCGCCAGCAGCCCCCGACAGGGGTGGGGCACTGAAGCTTTCTTT CASSPRQGWGTEAFF
TRBD2 TRBJ2-3 TRBV7-9 many TGTGCCAGCAGCTTGGGTAGCGGGAGTCGAGATACGCAGTATTTT CASSLGSGSRDTQYF
- TRBJ2-3 TRBV20-1 - TGCAGTGCAGGACGGGACAAAGATACGCAGTATTTT CSAGRDKDTQYF
TRBD1 TRBJ1-1 TRBV5-1 many TGTGCCAGCAGCCTCGGGACAGGGGACACTGAAGCTTTCTTT CASSLGTGDTEAFF
- TRBJ1-2 TRBV5-1 - TGCGCCAGCAGCAGAGGCCAGGTCCTCTATGGCTACACCTTC CASSRGQVLYGYTF
- TRBJ2-5 TRBV25-1 few TGTGCCAGCAGTGACCCGGGGCAGAACCAAGAGACCCAGTACTTC CASSDPGQNQETQYF
- TRBJ2-3 TRBV11-2 - TGTGCCAGCGAGAGAGGGGGGGATACGCAGTATTTT CASERGGDTQYF
- TRBJ2-1 TRBV2 many TGTGCCAGCAGTGATCAAGGACGGTACATAGCGCCCTCCTACAATGAGCAGTTCTTC CASSDQGRYIAPSYNEQFF
- TRBJ1-1 TRBV21-1 - TGTGCGCAGGCGGACCATGTAAAAAATTACCGCAAGGCACCCGAAGCTTTCTTT CAQADHVKNYRKAPEAFF
- TRBJ2-3 TRBV11-2 - TGTGCCAGCAGCTTAGGAGTAGGGCTCCAAGACAGTCTATTCACAGATACGCAGTATTTT CASSLGVGLQDSLFTDTQYF
- TRBJ2-1 TRBV10-3 many TGTGCCATCAGTGGTACTCCCCTATTGGGCTCCTACAATGAGCAGTTCTTC CAISGTPLLGSYNEQFF
TRBD2 TRBJ2-2 TRBV7-2 - TGTGCCAGCAGGGGCAAACAGCGGGAGAACACCGGGGAGCTGTTTTTT CASRGKQRENTGELFF
- TRBJ1-1 TRBV5-1 once TGCGCCAGCAGCTTGGATCGGACCCGTGAAGCTTTCTTT CASSLDRTREAFF
TRBD2 TRBJ2-3 TRBV20-1 few TGCAGTGCGCCGGGACTAGCGTGGGATACGCAGTATTTT CSAPGLAWDTQYF
TRBD2 TRBJ2-3 TRBV5-1 many TGCGCCAGCAGCTTGGAAGCGGGAGGGAGCACAGATACGCAGTATTTT CASSLEAGGSTDTQYF
- TRBJ2-1 TRBV28 many TGTGCCAGCAATGGCGGCAGCTCCTACAATGAGCAGTTCTTC CASNGGSSYNEQFF
- TRBJ2-2 TRBV20-1 few TGCAGTGCTAGTAACCGAGTCGGGGAGCTGTTTTTT CSASNRVGELFF
- TRBJ2-7 TRBV7-6 few TGTGCCAGCAGCGGGGGTGGCGGGCCTGCCTACGAGCAGTACTTC CASSGGGGPAYEQYF
TRBD2 TRBJ2-1 TRBV20-1 many TGCAGTGCTAGACCTAGCGGGAGGGCTATGAATGAGCAGTTCTTC CSARPSGRAMNEQFF
TRBD2 TRBJ2-7 TRBV9 many TGTGCCAGCAGCGTAGGACTAGCGAAGGGAGGGGAGCAGTACTTC CASSVGLAKGGEQYF
- TRBJ2-7 TRBV7-9 few TGTGCCAGCAGCCGACACGGGCTGCCCCAGGGCGAGCAGTACTTC CASSRHGLPQGEQYF
- TRBJ2-3 TRBV3-1 few TGTGCCAGCAGCCAAGTATCTAGCACAGATACGCAGTATTTT CASSQVSSTDTQYF
- TRBJ2-7 TRBV20-1 - TGCAGTGCGAGCAGCGGAGTCTACGAGCAGTACTTC CSASSGVYEQYF
TRBD2 TRBJ2-7 TRBV11-2 many TGTGCCAGCAGCGTACTAGCGGGATTTAGCTCCTACGAGCAGTACTTC CASSVLAGFSSYEQYF
- TRBJ2-7 TRBV20-1 - TGCAGTGCTCGGCCCATGGGAAACGAGCAGTACTTC CSARPMGNEQYF
- TRBJ2-5 TRBV14 few TGTGCCAGCAGCCCCAGCCTTCAACTACCCAAAGAGACCCAGTACTTC CASSPSLQLPKETQYF
- TRBJ2-3 TRBV19 few TGTGCCAGTATTCGGACTGCCCCTAGCACAGATACGCAGTATTTT CASIRTAPSTDTQYF
TRBD2 TRBJ2-1 TRBV12-3/TRBV12-4 many TGTGCCAGCAGAAGACTAGCGGAATACAATGAGCAGTTCTTC CASRRLAEYNEQFF